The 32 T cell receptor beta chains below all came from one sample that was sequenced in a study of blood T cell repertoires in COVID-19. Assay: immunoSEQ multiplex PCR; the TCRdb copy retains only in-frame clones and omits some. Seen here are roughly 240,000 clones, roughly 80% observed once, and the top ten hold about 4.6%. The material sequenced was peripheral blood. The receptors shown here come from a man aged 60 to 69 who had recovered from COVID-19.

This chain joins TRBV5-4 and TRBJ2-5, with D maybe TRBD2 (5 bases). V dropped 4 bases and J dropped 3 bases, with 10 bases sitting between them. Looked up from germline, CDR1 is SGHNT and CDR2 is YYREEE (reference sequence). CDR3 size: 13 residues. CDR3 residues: CASSPTIKETQYF. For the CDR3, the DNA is TGTGCCAGCAGCCCGACTATTAAAGAGACCCAGTACTTC. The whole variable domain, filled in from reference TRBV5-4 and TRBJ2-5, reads ETGVTQSPTHLIKTRGQQVTLRCSSQSGHNTVSWYQQALGQGPQFIFQYYREEENGRGNFPPRFSGLQFPNYSSELNVNALELDDSALYLCASSPTIKETQYFGPGTRLLVL.

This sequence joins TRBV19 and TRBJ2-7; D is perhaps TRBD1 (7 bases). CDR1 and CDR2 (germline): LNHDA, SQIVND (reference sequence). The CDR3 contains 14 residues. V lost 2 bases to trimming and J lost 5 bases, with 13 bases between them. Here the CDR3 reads CASSIQGGYHEQYF. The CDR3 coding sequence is TGTGCCAGTAGTATACAGGGGGGTTACCACGAGCAGTACTTC.

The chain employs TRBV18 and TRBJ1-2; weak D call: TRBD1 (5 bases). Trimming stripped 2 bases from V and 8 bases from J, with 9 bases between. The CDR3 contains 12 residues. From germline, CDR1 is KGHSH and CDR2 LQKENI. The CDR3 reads CASSPGAGGYTF. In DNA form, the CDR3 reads TGTGCCAGCTCACCAGGGGCAGGAGGCTACACCTTC.

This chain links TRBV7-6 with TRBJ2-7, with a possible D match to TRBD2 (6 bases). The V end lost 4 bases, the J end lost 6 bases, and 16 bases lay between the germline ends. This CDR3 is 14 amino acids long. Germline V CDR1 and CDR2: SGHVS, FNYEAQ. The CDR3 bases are TGTGCCAGCAGCTCCGGGACTGAACTAGGCGAGCAGTACTTC. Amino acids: CASSSGTELGEQYF.

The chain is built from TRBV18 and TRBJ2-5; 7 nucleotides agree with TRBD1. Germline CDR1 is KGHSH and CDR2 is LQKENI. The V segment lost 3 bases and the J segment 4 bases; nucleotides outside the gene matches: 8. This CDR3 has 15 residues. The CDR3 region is CASSPQRTGAETQYF. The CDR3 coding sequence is TGTGCCAGCTCACCCCAACGGACAGGAGCAGAGACCCAGTACTTC.

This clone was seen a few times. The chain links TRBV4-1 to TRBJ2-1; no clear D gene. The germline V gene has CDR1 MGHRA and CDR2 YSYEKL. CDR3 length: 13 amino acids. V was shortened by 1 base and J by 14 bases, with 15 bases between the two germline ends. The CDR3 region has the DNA TGCGCCAGCAGCCAAGGCTTAAATGGAGCAGAGTTCTTC. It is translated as CASSQGLNGAEFF.

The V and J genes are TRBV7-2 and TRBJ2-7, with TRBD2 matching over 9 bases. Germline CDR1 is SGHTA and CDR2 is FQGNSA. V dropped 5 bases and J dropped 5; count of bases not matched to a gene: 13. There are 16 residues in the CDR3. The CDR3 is CASSPPGLAGKNEQYF. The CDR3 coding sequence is TGTGCCAGCAGCCCTCCCGGGCTAGCGGGGAAAAACGAGCAGTACTTC.

CDR3 sequence reads: CASSQDGGSANEQYF. In nucleotides, the CDR3 is TGCGCCAGCAGCCAAGATGGGGGGTCAGCCAACGAGCAGTACTTC. This rearrangement joins TRBV4-1 to TRBJ2-7; D is perhaps TRBD2 (6 bases). V lost 0 bases and J lost 5, with 14 bases in between. The CDR3 has 15 amino acids. Germline V gene lookup returns CDR1 MGHRA and CDR2 YSYEKL.

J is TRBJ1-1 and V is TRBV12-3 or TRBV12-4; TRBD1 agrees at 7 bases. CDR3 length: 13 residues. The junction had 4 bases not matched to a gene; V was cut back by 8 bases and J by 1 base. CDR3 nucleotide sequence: TGTGCCAGCGGGGGACAGCGGAACACTGAAGCTTTCTTT. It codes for CASGGQRNTEAFF.

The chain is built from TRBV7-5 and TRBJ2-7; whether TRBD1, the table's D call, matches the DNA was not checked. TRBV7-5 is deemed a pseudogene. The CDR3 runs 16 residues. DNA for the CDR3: TGTGCCAGAAGCTTAAGTAAGGACAGGGATAATTACGAGCAGTACTTC. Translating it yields CARSLSKDRDNYEQYF.

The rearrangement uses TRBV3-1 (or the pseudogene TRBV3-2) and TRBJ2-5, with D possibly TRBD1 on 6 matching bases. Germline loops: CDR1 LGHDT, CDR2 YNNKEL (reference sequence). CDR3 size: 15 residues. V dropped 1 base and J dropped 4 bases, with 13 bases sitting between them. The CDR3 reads CASSQGRTVPETQYF. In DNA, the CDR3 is TGTGCCAGCAGCCAAGGTCGGACAGTTCCAGAGACCCAGTACTTC.

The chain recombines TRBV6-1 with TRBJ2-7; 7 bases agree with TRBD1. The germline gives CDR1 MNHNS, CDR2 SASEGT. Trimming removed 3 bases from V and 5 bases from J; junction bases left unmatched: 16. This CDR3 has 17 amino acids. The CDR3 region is CASSDTPGQRYADEQYF. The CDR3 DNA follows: TGTGCCAGCAGTGATACCCCGGGACAGAGATATGCGGACGAGCAGTACTTC.

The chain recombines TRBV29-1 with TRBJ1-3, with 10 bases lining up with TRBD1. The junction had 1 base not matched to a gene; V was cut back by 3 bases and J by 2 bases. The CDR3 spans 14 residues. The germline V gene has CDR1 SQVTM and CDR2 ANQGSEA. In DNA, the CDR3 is TGCAGCGTTGACGACAGGGGGCCTGGAAACACCATATATTTT. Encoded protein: CSVDDRGPGNTIYF.

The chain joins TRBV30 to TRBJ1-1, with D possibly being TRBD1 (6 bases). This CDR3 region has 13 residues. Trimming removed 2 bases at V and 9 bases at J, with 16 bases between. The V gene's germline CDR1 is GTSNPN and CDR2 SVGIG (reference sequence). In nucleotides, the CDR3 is TGTGCCTGGAGTCCACGGGGACAATCGAAAGCTTTCTTT. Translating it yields CAWSPRGQSKAFF. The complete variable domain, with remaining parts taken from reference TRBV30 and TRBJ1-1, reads SQTIHQWPATLVQPVGSPLSLECTVEGTSNPNLYWYRQAAGRGLQLLFYSVGIGQISSEVPQNLSASRPQDRQFILSSKKLLLSDSGFYLCAWSPRGQSKAFFGQGTRLTVV.

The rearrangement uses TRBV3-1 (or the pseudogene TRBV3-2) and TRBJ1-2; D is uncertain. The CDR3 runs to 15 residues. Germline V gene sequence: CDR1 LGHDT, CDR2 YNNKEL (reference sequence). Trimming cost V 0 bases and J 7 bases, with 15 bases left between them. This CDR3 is CASSQDVRVLGGYTF. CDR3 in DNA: TGTGCCAGCAGCCAAGATGTGAGGGTTTTGGGTGGCTACACCTTC.

Here the CDR3 reads CASSLASTGGSGANVLTF. The CDR3 DNA reads TGTGCCAGCAGCTTAGCTTCTACAGGGGGCTCTGGGGCCAACGTCCTGACTTTC. The chain carries TRBV7-8 and TRBJ2-6; 8 positions agree with TRBD1. CDR3 length: 18 amino acids. Germline trimming cut 0 bases from V and 0 bases from J; bases unmatched to any gene: 4. Germline lookup yields CDR1 SGHVS and CDR2 FQNEAQ.

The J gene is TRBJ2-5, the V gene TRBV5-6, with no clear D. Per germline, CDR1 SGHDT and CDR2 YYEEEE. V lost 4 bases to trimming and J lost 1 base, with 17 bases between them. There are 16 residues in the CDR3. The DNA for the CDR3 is TGTGCCAGCAGCCCCCTGGGCACAGAATTCCAAGAGACCCAGTACTTC. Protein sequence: CASSPLGTEFQETQYF.

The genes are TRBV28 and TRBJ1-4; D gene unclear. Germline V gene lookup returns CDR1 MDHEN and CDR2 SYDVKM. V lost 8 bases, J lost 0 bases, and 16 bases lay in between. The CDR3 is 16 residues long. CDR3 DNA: TGTGCCAGCGTCGCCTGGAGGAGCGCAACTAATGAAAAACTGTTTTTT. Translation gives CASVAWRSATNEKLFF.

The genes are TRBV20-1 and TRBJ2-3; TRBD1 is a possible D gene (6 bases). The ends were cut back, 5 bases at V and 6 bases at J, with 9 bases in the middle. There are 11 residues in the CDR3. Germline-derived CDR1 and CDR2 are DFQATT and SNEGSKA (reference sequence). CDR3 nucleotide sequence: TGCAGTGCTGGGACAAGGGATACGCAGTATTTT. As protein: CSAGTRDTQYF.

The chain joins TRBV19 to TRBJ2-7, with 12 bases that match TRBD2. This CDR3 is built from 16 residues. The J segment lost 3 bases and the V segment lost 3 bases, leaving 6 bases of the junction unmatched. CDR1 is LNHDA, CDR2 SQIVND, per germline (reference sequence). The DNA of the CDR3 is TGTGCCAGTAGTATGGGGCCGGGACTAGCGGGCTACGAGCAGTACTTC. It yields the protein CASSMGPGLAGYEQYF.

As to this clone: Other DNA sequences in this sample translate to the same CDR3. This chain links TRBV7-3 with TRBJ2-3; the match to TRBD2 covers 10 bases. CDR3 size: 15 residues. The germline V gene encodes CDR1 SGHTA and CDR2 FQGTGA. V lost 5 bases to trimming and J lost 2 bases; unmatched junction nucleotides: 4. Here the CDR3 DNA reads TGTGCCAGCAGCCCGCTAGCGGGGGACACAGATACGCAGTATTTT. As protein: CASSPLAGDTDTQYF. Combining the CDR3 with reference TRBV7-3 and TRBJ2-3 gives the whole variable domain GAGVSQTPSNKVTEKGKYVELRCDPISGHTALYWYRQSLGQGPEFLIYFQGTGAADDSGLPNDRFFAVRPEGSVSTLKIQRTERGDSAVYLCASSPLAGDTDTQYFGPGTRLTVL.

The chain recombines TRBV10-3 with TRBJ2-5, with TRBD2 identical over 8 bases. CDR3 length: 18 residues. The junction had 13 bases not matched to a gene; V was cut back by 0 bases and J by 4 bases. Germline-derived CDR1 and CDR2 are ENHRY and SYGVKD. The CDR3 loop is CAISESIIAGGSPETQYF. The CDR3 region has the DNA TGTGCCATCAGTGAGTCGATAATTGCGGGAGGTTCTCCAGAGACCCAGTACTTC.

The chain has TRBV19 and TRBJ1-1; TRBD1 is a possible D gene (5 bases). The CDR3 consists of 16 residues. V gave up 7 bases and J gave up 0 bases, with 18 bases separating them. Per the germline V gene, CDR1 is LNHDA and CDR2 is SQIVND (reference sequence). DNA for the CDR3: TGTGCCAGTACCTCAGGGCGAGGCGGTGTGAACACTGAAGCTTTCTTT. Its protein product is CASTSGRGGVNTEAFF.

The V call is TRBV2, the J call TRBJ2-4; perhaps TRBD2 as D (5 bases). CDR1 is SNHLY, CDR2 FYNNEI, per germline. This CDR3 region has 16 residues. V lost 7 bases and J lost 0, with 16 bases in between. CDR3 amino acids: CASTGGPGVAKNIQYF. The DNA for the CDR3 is TGTGCCAGCACCGGTGGGCCCGGGGTAGCCAAAAACATTCAGTACTTC. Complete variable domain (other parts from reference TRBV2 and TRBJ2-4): EPEVTQTPSHQVTQMGQEVILRCVPISNHLYFYWYRQILGQKVEFLVSFYNNEISEKSEIFDDQFSVERPDGSNFTLKIRSTKLEDSAMYFCASTGGPGVAKNIQYFGAGTRLSVL.

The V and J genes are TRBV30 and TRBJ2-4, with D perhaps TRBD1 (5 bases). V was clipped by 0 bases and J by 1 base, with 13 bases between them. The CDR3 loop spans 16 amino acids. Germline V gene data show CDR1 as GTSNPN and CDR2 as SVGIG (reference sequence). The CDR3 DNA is TGTGCCTGGAGTGTACCAGGGCAGGGCGCCAAAAACATTCAGTACTTC. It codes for CAWSVPGQGAKNIQYF.

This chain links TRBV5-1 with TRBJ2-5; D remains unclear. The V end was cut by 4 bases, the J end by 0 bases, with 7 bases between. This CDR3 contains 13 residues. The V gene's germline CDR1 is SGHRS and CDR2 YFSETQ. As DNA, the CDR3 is TGCGCCAGCAGCCGCCGGGACCAAGAGACCCAGTACTTC. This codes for CASSRRDQETQYF.

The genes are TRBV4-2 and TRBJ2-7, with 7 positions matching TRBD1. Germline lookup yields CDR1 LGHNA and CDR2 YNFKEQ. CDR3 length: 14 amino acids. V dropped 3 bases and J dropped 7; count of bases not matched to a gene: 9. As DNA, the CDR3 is TGTGCCAGCAGCCAGATCGAGGGGGCGCGGGAGCAGTACTTC. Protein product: CASSQIEGAREQYF.

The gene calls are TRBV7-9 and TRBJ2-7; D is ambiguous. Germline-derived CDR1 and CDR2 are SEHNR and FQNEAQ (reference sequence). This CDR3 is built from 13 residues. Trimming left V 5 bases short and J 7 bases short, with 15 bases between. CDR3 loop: CASSPPSGSEQYF. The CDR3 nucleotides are TGTGCCAGCAGCCCGCCCTCGGGTTCGGAGCAGTACTTC.

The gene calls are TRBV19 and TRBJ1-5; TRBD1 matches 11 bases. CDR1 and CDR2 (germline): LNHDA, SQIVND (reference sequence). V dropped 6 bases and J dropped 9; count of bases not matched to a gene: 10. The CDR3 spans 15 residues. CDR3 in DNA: TGTGCCAGTAGCCCCCGGGACAGGGGGTCCCGGCCCCAGCATTTT. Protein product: CASSPRDRGSRPQHF.

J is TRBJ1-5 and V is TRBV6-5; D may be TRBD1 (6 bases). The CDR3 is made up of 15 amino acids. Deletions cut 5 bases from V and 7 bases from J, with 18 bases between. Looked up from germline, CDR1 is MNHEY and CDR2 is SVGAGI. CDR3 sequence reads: CASSTAMGGLQPQHF. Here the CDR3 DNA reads TGTGCCAGCAGTACAGCGATGGGGGGGCTCCAGCCCCAGCATTTT.

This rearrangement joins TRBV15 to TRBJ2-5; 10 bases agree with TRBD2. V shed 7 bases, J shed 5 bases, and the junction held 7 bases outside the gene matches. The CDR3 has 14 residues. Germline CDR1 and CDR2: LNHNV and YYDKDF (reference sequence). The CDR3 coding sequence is TGTGCCACCACCCTAGCGGGGGTTACGGAGACCCAGTACTTC. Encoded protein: CATTLAGVTETQYF.

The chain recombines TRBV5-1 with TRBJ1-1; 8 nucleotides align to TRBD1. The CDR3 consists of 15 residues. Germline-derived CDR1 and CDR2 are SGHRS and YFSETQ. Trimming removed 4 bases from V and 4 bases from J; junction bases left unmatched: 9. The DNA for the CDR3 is TGCGCCAGCAGCCCAACGACAGGGGCGATCACTGAAGCTTTCTTT. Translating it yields CASSPTTGAITEAFF. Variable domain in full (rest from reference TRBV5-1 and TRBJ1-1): KAGVTQTPRYLIKTRGQQVTLSCSPISGHRSVSWYQQTPGQGLQFLFEYFSETQRNKGNFPGRFSGRQFSNSRSEMNVSTLELGDSALYLCASSPTTGAITEAFFGQGTRLTVV.